This T cell receptor beta chain is drawn from a study of control samples from healthy donors and cancer patients. Clones were read by immunoSEQ multiplex PCR, and TCRdb kept only the in-frame ones, dropping some. This sample has around 130,000 clones, with about 90% found just once. On this clone: This CDR3 is also generated by other DNA sequences in the sample.

Trimming stripped 0 bases from V and 4 bases from J, with 3 bases between. The CDR3 has 12 residues. The V gene's germline CDR1 is LNHNV and CDR2 YYDKDF (reference sequence). The chain is built from TRBV15 and TRBJ1-2; D gene ambiguous. The sample comprised blood. The receptor was derived from a man in his fifties in good health. CDR3 in amino acids: CATSRDVYGYTF. The CDR3 nucleotides read TGTGCCACCAGCAGAGATGTCTATGGCTACACCTTC.